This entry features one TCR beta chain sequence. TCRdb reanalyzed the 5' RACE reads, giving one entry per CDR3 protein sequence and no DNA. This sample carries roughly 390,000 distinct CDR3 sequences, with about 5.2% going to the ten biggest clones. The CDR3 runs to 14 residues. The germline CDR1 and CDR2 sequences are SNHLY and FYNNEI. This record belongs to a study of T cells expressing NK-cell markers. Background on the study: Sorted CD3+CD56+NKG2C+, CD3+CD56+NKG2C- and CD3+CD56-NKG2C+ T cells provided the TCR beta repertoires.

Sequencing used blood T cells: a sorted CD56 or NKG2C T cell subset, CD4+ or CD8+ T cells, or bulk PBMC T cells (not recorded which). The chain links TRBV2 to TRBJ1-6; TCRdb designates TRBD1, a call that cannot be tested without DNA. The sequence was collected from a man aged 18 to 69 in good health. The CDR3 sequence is CASSASTGWIPLHF.